These 4 T cell receptor beta chains share one sample of origin, sequenced in a study of cytomegalovirus exposure and HLA in healthy donors. The PCR ran on 60 Vbeta and 13 Jbeta primers. Some clones are missing from TCRdb's copy, which holds only in-frame ones; the method was immunoSEQ multiplex PCR. This table has approximately 80,000 clones, about 77% appearing once. Material for sequencing was PBMCs. The receptors were sampled from a man in his 60s in good health and CMV-seronegative.

This sequence joins TRBV30 and TRBJ1-5; 11 nucleotides align to TRBD1. Trimming took 3 bases from V and 5 from J; bases not matched to a gene: 3. The CDR3 is 14 residues long. CDR1 is GTSNPN, CDR2 SVGIG, per germline (reference sequence). The CDR3 region is CAWSADRGHQPQHF. The CDR3 nucleotides are TGTGCCTGGAGCGCGGACAGGGGGCATCAGCCCCAGCATTTT.

The chain couples TRBV19 to TRBJ2-3; the D is unclear. This CDR3 contains 11 residues. Germline CDR1 and CDR2: LNHDA and SQIVND (reference sequence). V was pared by 4 bases and J by 4 bases, with 3 bases between. The CDR3 DNA is TGTGCCAGTAGTACCTCAGATACGCAGTATTTT. Its protein is CASSTSDTQYF.

This clone showed up many times. The CDR3 ends on some other residue instead of the conserved phenylalanine or tryptophan, so this is likely a read error. No DNA is shown, since the ends of the CDR3 on it are uncertain; the CDR3 is the one TCRdb lists. The rearrangement uses TRBV6-5 and TRBJ2-7; the table's D call TRBD1 went unverified against the DNA. The germline V gene encodes CDR1 MNHEY and CDR2 SVGAGI. The CDR3 has 13 amino acids, counting both end residues. CDR3 sequence reads: CASSIRDRSNRMG.

The chain uses TRBV2 and TRBJ1-2; 10 bases are a match to TRBD1. CDR3 length: 14 residues. Per the germline V gene, CDR1 is SNHLY and CDR2 is FYNNEI. With V trimmed by 5 bases and J by 5 bases, 5 bases remained unmatched. The CDR3 is CASSFTGQGYGYTF. The DNA for the CDR3 is TGTGCCAGCAGTTTCACGGGACAGGGGTATGGCTACACCTTC.